The clone carrying this T cell receptor (beta chain) was counted at least ten times. Its antigen is currently unknown. PCR was performed a second time for about 7 to 11 cycles using a sample-barcoded 5' primer and a J-beta primer mix. Each single sample gave us at least 2.5 million CDR3-containing paired-end reads. TCRdb passed the 5' RACE reads through MiXCR, listing each CDR3 protein once. The sample shows fewer than 2 million distinct CDR3 sequences, about two fifths of them seen only once. The entry originates in a study of blood T cells in healthy people across ages. Germline V gene data show CDR1 as LGHNA and CDR2 as YSLEER. The CDR3 sequence is 14 residues long. Trimming stripped 3 bases from V and 0 bases from J, with 8 bases between. The study, taken as a whole, reports: In older individuals, TCR beta diversity per million T cells was lower, falling roughly linearly with age. Diversity estimates from one million T cells were considered underestimates. Because donor CMV status was unknown, expanded clonotype changes were possibly confounded.

The V gene is TRBV4-3, the J gene TRBJ2-5; the D gene is possibly TRBD2 (6 bases). Material for sequencing was blood. The sequence was collected from a human donor in good health. The CDR3 region has the DNA TGCGCCAGCAGCCAGCCGGGGGACCAAGAGACCCAGTACTTC. This codes for CASSQPGDQETQYF.